The 6 T cell receptor beta chains reported below all come from one sample, sequenced in a study of T-cell memory formation after mild COVID-19. MiXCR, applied by TCRdb to the 5' RACE reads, yields one record per CDR3 protein. The sample has 250,000 to 400,000 distinct CDR3 sequences, around an eighth seen once. Sequenced sample: PBMCs or a T cell subset sorted from them (not recorded which). The receptors here all came from a man younger than 30 who had mild COVID-19 (a few samples of this study predate the infection). Cell type and time point are not known.

This clonotype was detected a few times. The chain employs TRBV11-2 and TRBJ2-1; D gene unclear. Germline values: CDR1 SGHAT, CDR2 FQNNGV. This CDR3 spans 12 amino acids. The V end was cut by 6 bases, the J end by 9 bases, with 12 bases between. The chain's CDR3 is CASSPSWGEQFF. The DNA of the CDR3 is TGTGCCAGCAGTCCTAGTTGGGGTGAGCAGTTCTTC.

This clonotype was recorded a few times. V and J are TRBV5-1 and TRBJ1-1, with D uncertain. Per germline, CDR1 SGHRS and CDR2 YFSETQ. The CDR3 spans 14 residues. V was clipped by 3 bases and J by 3 bases, with 12 bases between them. Here the CDR3 DNA reads TGCGCCAGCAGCTCCGGGGAAGGGTACACTGAAGCTTTCTTT. The encoded protein is CASSSGEGYTEAFF.

The chain combines TRBV4-1 with TRBJ2-1; 7 bases match TRBD1. Germline values: CDR1 MGHRA, CDR2 YSYEKL. The CDR3 extends over 15 amino acids. The ends lost 1 base at V and 6 bases at J; junction bases unmatched: 6. The CDR3 coding sequence is TGCGCCAGCAGCCAAGGGCCAGGGGGTTTCAATGAGCAGTTCTTC. Its protein product is CASSQGPGGFNEQFF.

This clonotype appeared a few times. The rearrangement uses TRBV3-1 and TRBJ2-6, with D maybe TRBD1 (5 bases). The CDR3 spans 18 residues. Germline V CDR1 and CDR2: LGHDT, YNNKEL (reference sequence). V was cut by 4 bases and J by 0 bases, with 16 bases left in between. In DNA form, the CDR3 reads TGTGCCAGCAGCCCCAGGGAACCCCTGGGCTCTGGGGCCAACGTCCTGACTTTC. Translated, it gives CASSPREPLGSGANVLTF. Full variable domain (remainder filled in from reference TRBV3-1 and TRBJ2-6): DTAVSQTPKYLVTQMGNDKSIKCEQNLGHDTMYWYKQDSKKFLKIMFSYNNKELIINETVPNRFSPKSPDKAHLNLHINSLELGDSAVYFCASSPREPLGSGANVLTFGAGSRLTVL.

V gene TRBV6-6 combines with J gene TRBJ2-7, with a possible D match to TRBD2 (5 bases). The germline gives CDR1 MNHNY, CDR2 SVGAGI (reference sequence). Trimming shortened V by 6 bases and J by 2 bases, and 17 bases separated the two germline ends. The CDR3 has 15 residues. This CDR3 is CASSQSLRDAYEQYV. CDR3 in DNA: TGTGCCAGCAGCCAAAGCCTCCGGGATGCCTACGAGCAGTACGTC.

The rearrangement uses TRBV4-1 and TRBJ2-7; no clear D. The CDR3 totals 15 residues. The germline V gene encodes CDR1 MGHRA and CDR2 YSYEKL. V gave up 1 base and J gave up 1 base, with 11 bases separating them. DNA for the CDR3: TGCGCCAGCAGCCAAGGCCCTGGGGATTCCTACGAGCAGTACTTC. This encodes CASSQGPGDSYEQYF.